This paragraph reports one TCR beta chain. The data were taken from a study of blood T cell repertoires in COVID-19. The V gene lost 0 bases and the J gene lost 2 bases, with 8 bases spanning the gap. Germline CDR1 LNHNV, CDR2 YYDKDF (reference sequence). This CDR3 comprises 15 residues. Data came from immunoSEQ multiplex PCR; TCRdb stores just in-frame clones and leaves some out. The sample has over 130,000 clones, about 75% seen once. The sample comprised PBMCs or T cells enriched from blood (not recorded which). The rearrangement uses TRBV15 and TRBJ1-3; perhaps TRBD1 as D (5 bases). This clonotype originated in a woman in her fifties or sixties who had recovered from COVID-19. For the CDR3, the DNA is TGTGCCACCAGCAGAGATCCGGGGGCTGGAAACACCATATATTTT. It is translated as CATSRDPGAGNTIYF.